These 27 T cell receptor beta chains came from one sample sequenced in a study of regulatory T cells in long-lasting Graves disease. The time point denotes: persistent/refractory GD, antithyroid drugs over 5 years with positive TRAb. Scientists built the TCR library using RNA that was extracted from PBMCs. Library construction for TCR beta used iRepertoire HTBI primers and Arm-PCR of CDR3 regions. A single record per CDR3 protein comes from TCRdb applying MiXCR to the multiplex PCR reads. This sample has over 350,000 distinct CDR3 sequences, with less than 25% found just once. Sequenced here: peripheral blood mononuclear cells (PBMCs), sampled when the disease was refractory, from a patient treated with antithyroid drugs. These receptors all come from a female donor with Graves disease.

This clonotype was picked up a small number of times. This chain connects TRBV28 to TRBJ2-5; the D gene is possibly TRBD2 (5 bases). This CDR3 comprises 14 residues. Germline CDR1 reads MDHEN; CDR2 reads SYDVKM. Trimming pared 7 bases from V and 3 bases from J, leaving 15 bases between. Here the CDR3 DNA reads TGTGCCAGCACCCCCTGGGAGACCGAAGAGACCCAGTACTTC. It codes for CASTPWETEETQYF.

The chain couples TRBV20-1 to TRBJ2-7; D possibly corresponds to TRBD1 (7 bases). Per the germline V gene, CDR1 is DFQATT and CDR2 is SNEGSKA (reference sequence). The germline V and J ends were trimmed by 1 base and 6 bases, with 19 bases remaining between them. This CDR3 region has 15 residues. The CDR3 bases are TGCAGTGCTAGAGGGCTCAGGGGGGCATTCGTCGAGCAGTACTTC. It codes for CSARGLRGAFVEQYF.

This clonotype has at least ten counts. The V call is TRBV7-2, the J call TRBJ1-6, with a tentative D call TRBD1 (5 bases). This CDR3 is built from 16 residues. CDR1 is SGHTA, CDR2 FQGNSA, per germline. Trimming removed 5 bases at V and 9 bases at J, with 20 bases between. CDR3: CASSIRGALRGSPLHF. For the CDR3, the DNA is TGTGCCAGCAGCATTAGAGGGGCCCTTCGGGGTTCACCCCTCCACTTT.

This clonotype was observed a few times. This chain joins TRBV29-1 and TRBJ2-5, with D hard to call. Germline V gene sequence: CDR1 SQVTM, CDR2 ANQGSEA. The CDR3 totals 14 residues. V was cut by 4 bases and J by 4 bases, with 16 bases left in between. The CDR3, as DNA: TGCAGCGTTGGTTCCGGCCCGGTGGGAGAGACCCAGTACTTC. Residues: CSVGSGPVGETQYF.

Remarks on this clonotype: An end of the junction differs from the germline gene, which may be a read error. The chain couples TRBV20-1 to TRBJ2-7; 8 bases align to TRBD2. Germline V gene lookup returns CDR1 DFQATT and CDR2 SNEGSKA (reference sequence). The CDR3 has 15 residues. CDR3 sequence (DNA): TGCAGTGCACCTCCGGCTAGCGGGCCTTCCTGCGAGCAGTACTTC. Translated: CSAPPASGPSCEQYF.

This clonotype has only a few counts. V gene TRBV28 combines with J gene TRBJ2-3; D unresolved. Germline lookup yields CDR1 MDHEN and CDR2 SYDVKM. This CDR3 is 12 amino acids long. V lost 3 bases to trimming and J lost 0 bases, with 1 base between them. The CDR3, as DNA: TGTGCCAGCAGTTTGAGCACAGATACGCAGTATTTT. Amino acid sequence: CASSLSTDTQYF.

The chain links TRBV3-1 to TRBJ2-7; 8 bases fit TRBD1. Germline CDR1 reads LGHDT; CDR2 reads YNNKEL (reference sequence). The CDR3 is 12 residues long. J was trimmed by 8 bases and V by 1 base; bases with no gene match: 1. In DNA form, the CDR3 reads TGTGCCAGCAGCCAAGGGACAGGGCAGCAGTACTTC. Translating it yields CASSQGTGQQYF.

The chain is built from TRBV4-3 and TRBJ2-1; D is unresolved. Germline V lookup: CDR1 LGHNA, CDR2 YSLEER. Trimming cost V 0 bases and J 3 bases, with 12 bases left between them. The CDR3 spans 16 residues. The CDR3, as DNA: TGCGCCAGCAGCCAAGAGCTAGGCCGGCTCTACAATGAGCAGTTCTTC. Amino acids: CASSQELGRLYNEQFF.

The sample holds many counts of this clonotype. The gene calls are TRBV28 and TRBJ1-1; tentatively, D is TRBD1 (6 bases). Per germline, CDR1 MDHEN and CDR2 SYDVKM. The CDR3 extends over 15 amino acids. V was pared by 11 bases and J by 2 bases, with 21 bases between. CDR3 coding DNA: TGTGCCTCTCAAACGGGGGGGCTGGGAAACACTGAAGCTTTCTTT. It encodes CASQTGGLGNTEAFF.

This clonotype was counted a few times. This chain joins TRBV27 and TRBJ1-2; 7 bases align to TRBD1. Germline loops: CDR1 MNHEY, CDR2 SMNVEV (reference sequence). The CDR3 totals 20 residues. V gave up 2 bases and J gave up 5 bases; unmatched junction bases: 23. CDR3 in amino acids: CASSLERRGRLTRVGYGYTF. In DNA, the CDR3 is TGTGCCAGCAGTTTAGAGCGGAGGGGGCGACTCACTAGGGTGGGTTATGGCTACACCTTC.

V gene TRBV20-1 combines with J gene TRBJ1-6; the D gene is possibly TRBD1 (6 bases). The germline V gene has CDR1 DFQATT and CDR2 SNEGSKA (reference sequence). V shed 6 bases and J shed 9 bases, with 21 bases lying between them. The CDR3 consists of 15 residues. This CDR3 is CSAQPGTLGASPLHF. The CDR3, as DNA: TGCAGTGCGCAGCCCGGGACACTAGGGGCTTCACCCCTCCACTTT.

This clonotype has a handful of counts. The V gene is TRBV29-1, the J gene TRBJ2-7; unclear D gene. The CDR3 sequence is 13 residues long. Germline V gives CDR1 SQVTM, CDR2 ANQGSEA. The V end lost 6 bases, the J end lost 3 bases, and 15 bases lay between the germline ends. CDR3 in amino acids: CSVRGRLYYEQYF. CDR3 DNA sequence: TGCAGCGTCCGTGGTAGGCTGTACTACGAGCAGTACTTC.

There are many counts of this clonotype. The chain couples TRBV12-3 or TRBV12-4 to TRBJ2-5, with 9 bases identical to TRBD2. The CDR3 spans 15 residues. V lost 2 bases, J lost 5 bases, and 6 bases stayed unmatched. The CDR3 DNA sequence: TGTGCCAGCAGTTTAACGGCGGGAGGGTTGGAGACCCAGTACTTC. Its protein is CASSLTAGGLETQYF.

The chain has TRBV6-2 or TRBV6-3 and TRBJ1-5; no clear D. This CDR3 has 12 residues. V lost 2 bases, J lost 7 bases, and 6 bases lay in between. Germline V gene sequence: CDR1 MNHEY, CDR2 SVGEGT. CDR3 DNA sequence: TGTGCCAGCAGTTACAGCAGACAGCCCCAGCATTTT. This gives the protein CASSYSRQPQHF.

The V gene is TRBV19, the J gene TRBJ2-7, with 10 nucleotides matching TRBD2. Germline assignment: CDR1 LNHDA and CDR2 SQIVND (reference sequence). This CDR3 region has 16 residues. J was trimmed by 0 bases and V by 4 bases; bases with no gene match: 6. CDR3 amino acids: CASSTYASGSSYEQYF. The DNA of the CDR3 is TGTGCCAGTAGTACGTACGCTAGCGGGAGCTCCTACGAGCAGTACTTC.

The J gene is TRBJ1-1, the V gene TRBV5-1; D remains unclear. Germline V gene sequence: CDR1 SGHRS, CDR2 YFSETQ. The CDR3 contains 14 residues. V gave up 2 bases and J gave up 3 bases, with 11 bases separating them. CDR3 nucleotides: TGCGCCAGCAGCTTCGGGCCGGTGGACACTGAAGCTTTCTTT. Residues: CASSFGPVDTEAFF. Complete variable domain (other parts from reference TRBV5-1 and TRBJ1-1): KAGVTQTPRYLIKTRGQQVTLSCSPISGHRSVSWYQQTPGQGLQFLFEYFSETQRNKGNFPGRFSGRQFSNSRSEMNVSTLELGDSALYLCASSFGPVDTEAFFGQGTRLTVV.

This clonotype was counted many times. The chain joins TRBV7-2 to TRBJ1-2; D might be TRBD1 (5 bases). V gave up 5 bases and J gave up 5 bases, with 21 bases separating them. This CDR3 has 16 residues. The germline V gene has CDR1 SGHTA and CDR2 FQGNSA. The CDR3, as DNA: TGTGCCAGCAGCCTCAGTGAGGGACCCTGGGGGTATGGCTACACCTTC. Protein: CASSLSEGPWGYGYTF.

The chain uses TRBV20-1 and TRBJ2-7; TRBD2 is a possible D gene (6 bases). Germline CDR1 DFQATT, CDR2 SNEGSKA (reference sequence). Trimming stripped 0 bases from V and 2 bases from J, with 14 bases between. The CDR3 covers 15 residues. Written as DNA, the CDR3 is TGCAGTGCTAGAGATTTCGCGGGGAACCCCTACGAGCAGTACTTC. Amino acids: CSARDFAGNPYEQYF.

This clonotype was picked up one time. The rearrangement links TRBV7-6 to TRBJ1-1; D not certain. Trimming removed 1 base from V and 6 bases from J, with 18 bases in between. The length of the CDR3 is 16 residues. Germline V CDR1 and CDR2: SGHVS, FNYEAQ. The CDR3 sequence is CASSLVVSGNSAEAFF. The CDR3 DNA follows: TGTGCCAGCAGCTTAGTCGTGTCGGGGAACTCAGCTGAAGCTTTCTTT.

The V and J genes are TRBV28 and TRBJ2-3, with TRBD2 as a possible D gene (6 bases). CDR1 is MDHEN and CDR2 is SYDVKM in the germline V gene. This CDR3 has 15 residues. Trimming shortened V by 6 bases and J by 5 bases, and 18 bases separated the two germline ends. The CDR3 DNA follows: TGTGCCAGCAGCCGGAGGGCCCTCGGTAGAGATACGCAGTATTTT. Protein sequence: CASSRRALGRDTQYF.

Ten or more counts support this clonotype. The J gene is TRBJ1-1, the V gene TRBV11-2, with D hard to call. The CDR3 is made up of 13 amino acids. Between the trimmed V and J ends, which lost 6 bases and 0 bases, there was a span of 8 bases. The germline V gene has CDR1 SGHAT and CDR2 FQNNGV. DNA of the CDR3: TGTGCCAGCAGTCGTAGTATGAACACTGAAGCTTTCTTT. It translates to CASSRSMNTEAFF. Full variable domain (missing parts from reference TRBV11-2 and TRBJ1-1): EAGVAQSPRYKIIEKRQSVAFWCNPISGHATLYWYQQILGQGPKLLIQFQNNGVVDDSQLPKDRFSAERLKGVDSTLKIQPAKLEDSAVYLCASSRSMNTEAFFGQGTRLTVV.

At least ten counts were recorded for this clonotype. The chain has TRBV20-1 and TRBJ2-7, with D possibly matching TRBD2 (5 bases). V lost 4 bases and J 0 bases, leaving 16 bases between the germline ends. Germline V lookup: CDR1 DFQATT, CDR2 SNEGSKA (reference sequence). This CDR3 is built from 15 residues. CDR3 sequence reads: CSAIPEGGLSYEQYF. DNA for the CDR3: TGCAGTGCTATTCCCGAGGGCGGTCTCTCCTACGAGCAGTACTTC.

V is TRBV7-2 and J is TRBJ1-1; 9 positions match TRBD1. Trimming removed 5 bases from V and 1 base from J; junction bases left unmatched: 5. CDR3 length: 15 residues. The germline gives CDR1 SGHTA, CDR2 FQGNSA. The CDR3 region is CASSLQGAGNTEAFF. CDR3 coding DNA: TGTGCCAGCAGCCTACAGGGGGCGGGGAACACTGAAGCTTTCTTT.

Turning to this clonotype: A far larger clone is off by one base, so a read error is likely. The rearrangement uses TRBV12-3 or TRBV12-4 and TRBJ1-4; D remains unclear. This CDR3 region has 15 residues. CDR3 coding DNA: TGTGCCAGCAGCCCGAGGACCAGAAGTGGGGAAAAACCGTTTTTT. This translates into CASSPRTRSGEKPFF.

This clonotype was observed many times. The rearrangement uses TRBV6-2 or TRBV6-3 and TRBJ1-1, with D possibly matching TRBD1 (5 bases). The CDR3 spans 14 residues. CDR1 MNHEY and CDR2 SVGEGT come from the germline V gene. V was clipped by 2 bases and J by 6 bases, with 13 bases between them. CDR3 sequence: CASSYLGGMAEAFF. The CDR3 DNA sequence: TGTGCCAGCAGTTACCTGGGGGGGATGGCTGAAGCTTTCTTT.

The rearrangement links TRBV7-6 to TRBJ2-2; 12 bases line up with TRBD2. The germline V gene has CDR1 SGHVS and CDR2 FNYEAQ. J gave up 6 bases and V 0 bases, and 14 bases lay outside the gene matches. CDR3 size: 20 residues. DNA of the CDR3: TGTGCCAGCAGCTTAGCGGACGTCGCGCTAGCGGGAGGGCCCGCCGGGGAGCTGTTTTTT. Its protein is CASSLADVALAGGPAGELFF. The entire variable domain, with the rest obtained from reference TRBV7-6 and TRBJ2-2, is as follows: GAGVSQSPRYKVTKRGQDVALRCDPISGHVSLYWYRQALGQGPEFLTYFNYEAQQDKSGLPNDRFSAERPEGSISTLTIQRTEQRDSAMYRCASSLADVALAGGPAGELFFGEGSRLTVL.

The genes are TRBV10-3 and TRBJ1-5; D is unclear. Trimming took 3 bases from V and 2 from J, leaving 14 bases between them. The CDR3 has 16 residues. The germline V gene encodes CDR1 ENHRY and CDR2 SYGVKD. CDR3 amino acids: CAISDSHQGRNQPQHF. The CDR3 DNA follows: TGTGCCATCAGTGACTCGCATCAAGGTCGCAATCAGCCCCAGCATTTT.